The clone carrying this TCR beta chain has only a few counts. Germline V lookup: CDR1 SGHRS, CDR2 YFSETQ. Trimming removed 0 bases from V and 1 base from J; junction bases left unmatched: 3. This CDR3 region has 16 residues. Amplified regions were TCR beta CDR3 sequences from RNA transcripts. First-round RT-PCR targeting the TCR CDR3 was performed with the HTBI primer set. Via MiXCR, TCRdb re-called the multiplex PCR reads, giving one row per CDR3 protein. Of about 640,000 distinct CDR3 sequences detected, roughly 14% appear once; the ten largest clones hold around an eighth. Each ophthalmopathy patient scored at least 3 on the Clinical Activity Score and at least 4 on NOSPECS grade, with duration under 3 months. The PBMCs had their origin in less than 13 ml of fresh peripheral blood. This record comes from a study of T cells in Graves' hyperthyroidism and ophthalmopathy. Study as a whole: Peripheral blood was acquired at first diagnosis, ahead of any therapy whatsoever.

The chain employs TRBV5-1 and TRBJ2-1, with 8 bases aligning to TRBD1. This receptor was obtained from a woman in her fifties or sixties with Graves' ophthalmopathy. The sample consisted of blood. This chain's CDR3 is CASSLGQGSSYNEQFF. The CDR3 DNA is TGCGCCAGCAGCTTGGGACAGGGGAGTTCCTACAATGAGCAGTTCTTC.